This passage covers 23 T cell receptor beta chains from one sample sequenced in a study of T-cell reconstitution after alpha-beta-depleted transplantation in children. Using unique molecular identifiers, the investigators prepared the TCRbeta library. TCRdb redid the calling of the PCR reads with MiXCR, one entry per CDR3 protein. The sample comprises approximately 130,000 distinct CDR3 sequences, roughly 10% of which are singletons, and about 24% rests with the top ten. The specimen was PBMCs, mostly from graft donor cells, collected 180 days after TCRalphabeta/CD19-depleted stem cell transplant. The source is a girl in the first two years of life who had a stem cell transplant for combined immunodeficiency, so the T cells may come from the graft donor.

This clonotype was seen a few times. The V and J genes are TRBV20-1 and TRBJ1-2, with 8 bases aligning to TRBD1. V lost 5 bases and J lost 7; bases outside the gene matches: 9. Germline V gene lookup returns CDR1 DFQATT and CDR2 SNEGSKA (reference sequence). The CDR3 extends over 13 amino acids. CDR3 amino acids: CSAEQDRAGGYTF. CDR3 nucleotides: TGCAGTGCTGAACAGGACAGGGCGGGTGGCTACACCTTC.

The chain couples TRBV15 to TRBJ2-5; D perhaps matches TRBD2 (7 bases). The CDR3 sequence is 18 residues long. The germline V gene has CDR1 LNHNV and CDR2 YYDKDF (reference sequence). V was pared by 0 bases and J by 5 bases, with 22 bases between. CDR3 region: CATSRDLGGPVFAETQYF. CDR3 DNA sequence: TGTGCCACCAGCAGAGATCTGGGGGGGCCGGTTTTTGCGGAGACCCAGTACTTC.

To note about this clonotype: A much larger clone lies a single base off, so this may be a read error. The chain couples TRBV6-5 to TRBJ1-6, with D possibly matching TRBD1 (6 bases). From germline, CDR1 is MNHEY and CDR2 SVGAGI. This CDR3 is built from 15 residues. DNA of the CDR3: TGTGCCAGCAGTTACCTTCGAGGGGGTAATTCACCCCTCAACTTT. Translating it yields CASSYLRGGNSPLNF.

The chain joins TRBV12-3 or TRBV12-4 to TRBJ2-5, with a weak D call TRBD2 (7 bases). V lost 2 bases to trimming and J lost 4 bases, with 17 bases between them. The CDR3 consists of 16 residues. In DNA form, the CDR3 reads TGTGCCAGCAGTTTAAGGGAGGGGGGCAGGGGAGAGACCCAGTACTTC. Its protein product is CASSLREGGRGETQYF.

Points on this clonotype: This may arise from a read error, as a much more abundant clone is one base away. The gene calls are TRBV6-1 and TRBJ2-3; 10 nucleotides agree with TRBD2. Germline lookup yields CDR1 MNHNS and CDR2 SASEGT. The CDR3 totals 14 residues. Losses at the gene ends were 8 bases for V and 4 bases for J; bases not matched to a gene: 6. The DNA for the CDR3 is TGTGCCAGCGGAATTAGCGGGGGGCCAGATACGCAGTATTTT. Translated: CASGISGGPDTQYF.

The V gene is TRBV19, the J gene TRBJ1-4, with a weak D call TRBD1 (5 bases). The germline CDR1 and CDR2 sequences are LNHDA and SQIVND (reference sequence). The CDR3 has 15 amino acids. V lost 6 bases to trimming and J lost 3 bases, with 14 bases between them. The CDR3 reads CASSRGPGPNEKLFF. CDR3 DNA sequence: TGTGCCAGTAGCCGAGGGCCAGGGCCTAATGAAAAACTGTTTTTT.

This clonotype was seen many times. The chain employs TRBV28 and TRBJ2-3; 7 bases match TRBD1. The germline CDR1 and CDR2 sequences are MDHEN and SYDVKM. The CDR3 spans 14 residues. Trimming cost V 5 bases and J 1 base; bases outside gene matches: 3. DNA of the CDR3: TGTGCCAGCAGTCGCGGACAGGGCACAGATACGCAGTATTTT. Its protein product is CASSRGQGTDTQYF.

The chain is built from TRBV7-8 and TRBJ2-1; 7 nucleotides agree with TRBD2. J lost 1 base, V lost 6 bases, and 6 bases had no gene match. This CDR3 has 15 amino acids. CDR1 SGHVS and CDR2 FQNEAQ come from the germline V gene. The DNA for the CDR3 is TGTGCCAGCAGTCATTGGGGGGGGTCCTACAATGAGCAGTTCTTC. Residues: CASSHWGGSYNEQFF.

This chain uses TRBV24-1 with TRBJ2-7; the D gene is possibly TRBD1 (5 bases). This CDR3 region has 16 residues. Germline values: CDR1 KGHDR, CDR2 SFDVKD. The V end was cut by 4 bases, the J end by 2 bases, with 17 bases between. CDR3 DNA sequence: TGTGCCACCAGTGACCCTACTATGGCAGGGACCTACGAGCAGTACTTC. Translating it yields CATSDPTMAGTYEQYF.

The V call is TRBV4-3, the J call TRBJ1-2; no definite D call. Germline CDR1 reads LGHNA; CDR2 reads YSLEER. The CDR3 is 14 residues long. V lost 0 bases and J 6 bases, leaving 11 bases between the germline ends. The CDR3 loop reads CASSQDVGQDGYTF. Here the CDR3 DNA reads TGCGCCAGCAGCCAAGATGTGGGTCAGGATGGCTACACCTTC.

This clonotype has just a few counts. DNA of the CDR3: TGTGCCAGCAGCGTAGGGTACCCGCTTCCTACAGATACGCAGTATTTT. Amino acid sequence: CASSVGYPLPTDTQYF. The chain combines TRBV9 with TRBJ2-3; no definite D call. CDR1 and CDR2 from the germline V gene are SGDLS and YYNGEE. This CDR3 region has 16 residues. The V end lost 0 bases, the J end lost 3 bases, and 14 bases lay between the germline ends.

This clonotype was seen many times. The CDR3 spells CAISGAGRYTEAFF. The CDR3 nucleotides read TGTGCCATCAGTGGGGCGGGACGGTACACTGAAGCTTTCTTT. The chain has TRBV10-3 and TRBJ1-1; tentative D call: TRBD1 (5 bases). The V gene's germline CDR1 is ENHRY and CDR2 SYGVKD. The V end was cut by 4 bases, the J end by 3 bases, with 12 bases between. CDR3 length: 14 residues.

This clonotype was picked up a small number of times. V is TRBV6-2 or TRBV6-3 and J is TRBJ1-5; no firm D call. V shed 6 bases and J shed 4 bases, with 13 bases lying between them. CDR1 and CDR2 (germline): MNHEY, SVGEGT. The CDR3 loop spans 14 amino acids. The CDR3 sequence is CASRPPGGNQPQHF. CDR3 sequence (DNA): TGTGCCAGCAGACCTCCAGGAGGGAATCAGCCCCAGCATTTT.

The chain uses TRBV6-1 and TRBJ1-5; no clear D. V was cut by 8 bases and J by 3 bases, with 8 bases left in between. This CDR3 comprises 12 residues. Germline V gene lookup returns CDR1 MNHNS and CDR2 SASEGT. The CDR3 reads CASGDPNQPQHF. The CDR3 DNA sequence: TGTGCCAGCGGGGATCCCAATCAGCCCCAGCATTTT.

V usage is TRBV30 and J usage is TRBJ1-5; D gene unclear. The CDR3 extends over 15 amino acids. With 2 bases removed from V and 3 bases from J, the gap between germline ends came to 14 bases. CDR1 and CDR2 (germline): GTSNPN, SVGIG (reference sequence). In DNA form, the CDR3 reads TGTGCCTGGAGTCCCCAGCCTCGCCCCAATCAGCCCCAGCATTTT. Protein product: CAWSPQPRPNQPQHF. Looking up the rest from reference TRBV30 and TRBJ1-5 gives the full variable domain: SQTIHQWPATLVQPVGSPLSLECTVEGTSNPNLYWYRQAAGRGLQLLFYSVGIGQISSEVPQNLSASRPQDRQFILSSKKLLLSDSGFYLCAWSPQPRPNQPQHFGDGTRLSIL.

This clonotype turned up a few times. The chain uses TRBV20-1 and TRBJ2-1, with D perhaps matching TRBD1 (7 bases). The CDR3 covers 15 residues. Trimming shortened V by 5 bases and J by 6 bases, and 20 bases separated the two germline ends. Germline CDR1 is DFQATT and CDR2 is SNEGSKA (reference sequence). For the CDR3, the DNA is TGCAGTGCTCAGAGACAGGGAGGATGGGTCAATGAGCAGTTCTTC. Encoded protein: CSAQRQGGWVNEQFF.

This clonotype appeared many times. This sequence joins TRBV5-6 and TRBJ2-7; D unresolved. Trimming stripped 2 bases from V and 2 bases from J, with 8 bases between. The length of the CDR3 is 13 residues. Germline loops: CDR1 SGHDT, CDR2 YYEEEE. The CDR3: CASSFGVAYEQYF. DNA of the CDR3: TGTGCCAGCAGCTTCGGAGTAGCCTACGAGCAGTACTTC.

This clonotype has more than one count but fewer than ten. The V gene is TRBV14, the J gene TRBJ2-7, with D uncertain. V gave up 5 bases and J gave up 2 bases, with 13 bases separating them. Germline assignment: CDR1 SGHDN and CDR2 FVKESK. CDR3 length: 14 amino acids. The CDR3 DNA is TGTGCCAGCAGCTCGAGGTGGGAACCCTACGAGCAGTACTTC. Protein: CASSSRWEPYEQYF. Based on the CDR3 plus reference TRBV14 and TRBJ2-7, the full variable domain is EAGVTQFPSHSVIEKGQTVTLRCDPISGHDNLYWYRRVMGKEIKFLLHFVKESKQDESGMPNNRFLAERTGGTYSTLKVQPAELEDSGVYFCASSSRWEPYEQYFGPGTRLTVT.

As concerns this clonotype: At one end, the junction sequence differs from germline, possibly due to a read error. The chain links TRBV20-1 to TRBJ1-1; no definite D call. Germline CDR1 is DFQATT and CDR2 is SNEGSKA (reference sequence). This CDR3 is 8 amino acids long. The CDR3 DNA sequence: TGCAGTGCTAGGGGTCTTGTCTTT. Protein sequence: CSARGLVF.

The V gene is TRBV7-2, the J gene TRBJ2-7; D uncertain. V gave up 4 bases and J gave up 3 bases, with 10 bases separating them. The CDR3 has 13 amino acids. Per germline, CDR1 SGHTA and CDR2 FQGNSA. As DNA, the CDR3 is TGTGCCAGCAGCTCAGTCGACGGCTACGAGCAGTACTTC. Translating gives CASSSVDGYEQYF.

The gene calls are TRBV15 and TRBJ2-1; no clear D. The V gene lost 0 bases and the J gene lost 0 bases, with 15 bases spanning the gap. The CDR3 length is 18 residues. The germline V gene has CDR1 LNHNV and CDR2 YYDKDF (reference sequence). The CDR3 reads CATSRDSLEWSSYNEQFF. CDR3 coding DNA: TGTGCCACCAGCAGAGACTCTCTGGAATGGAGCTCCTACAATGAGCAGTTCTTC. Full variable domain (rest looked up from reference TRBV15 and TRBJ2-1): DAMVIQNPRYQVTQFGKPVTLSCSQTLNHNVMYWYQQKSSQAPKLLFHYYDKDFNNEADTPDNFQSRRPNTSFCFLDIRSPGLGDTAMYLCATSRDSLEWSSYNEQFFGPGTRLTVL.

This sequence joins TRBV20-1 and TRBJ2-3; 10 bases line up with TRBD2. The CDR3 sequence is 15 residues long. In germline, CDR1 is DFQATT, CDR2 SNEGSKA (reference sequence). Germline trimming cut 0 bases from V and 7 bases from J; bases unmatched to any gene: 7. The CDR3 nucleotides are TGCAGTGCTAGAGAGAGCGGGGGGGGCCTCTATACGCAGTATTTT. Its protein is CSARESGGGLYTQYF.

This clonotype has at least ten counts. CDR3 amino acids: CSGGGSGSGYNEQFF. CDR3 DNA: TGCAGCGGGGGGGGCAGCGGCTCAGGGTACAATGAGCAGTTCTTC. This chain uses TRBV29-1 with TRBJ2-1, with D possibly matching TRBD2 (7 bases). Trimming stripped 7 bases from V and 4 bases from J, with 20 bases between. Per germline, CDR1 SQVTM and CDR2 ANQGSEA. The CDR3 is 15 residues long.